This T cell receptor beta chain stems from a study of T cell changes during pregnancy in multiple sclerosis. Details on this clone: A read error may account for a junction end that differs from germline.

CDR1 and CDR2 (germline): LNHDA, SQIVND (reference sequence). CDR3 size: 15 residues. TCRdb's copy holds only in-frame clones and misses some; the assay was immunoSEQ multiplex PCR. The sample gives approximately 83,000 clones, around 93% of which show up once; around 4.5% is in the top ten. The sequenced sample was peripheral blood, obtained in the first trimester of pregnancy. This clonotype was sampled from a female donor with multiple sclerosis, enrolled in a pregnancy study. The chain couples TRBV19 to TRBJ1-1, with D possibly being TRBD1 (5 bases). DNA of the CDR3: TGTGCCAGTAGTAACTTCCGGGGGATGAACAGTGAAGCTTTCTTT. This translates into CASSNFRGMNSEAFF.